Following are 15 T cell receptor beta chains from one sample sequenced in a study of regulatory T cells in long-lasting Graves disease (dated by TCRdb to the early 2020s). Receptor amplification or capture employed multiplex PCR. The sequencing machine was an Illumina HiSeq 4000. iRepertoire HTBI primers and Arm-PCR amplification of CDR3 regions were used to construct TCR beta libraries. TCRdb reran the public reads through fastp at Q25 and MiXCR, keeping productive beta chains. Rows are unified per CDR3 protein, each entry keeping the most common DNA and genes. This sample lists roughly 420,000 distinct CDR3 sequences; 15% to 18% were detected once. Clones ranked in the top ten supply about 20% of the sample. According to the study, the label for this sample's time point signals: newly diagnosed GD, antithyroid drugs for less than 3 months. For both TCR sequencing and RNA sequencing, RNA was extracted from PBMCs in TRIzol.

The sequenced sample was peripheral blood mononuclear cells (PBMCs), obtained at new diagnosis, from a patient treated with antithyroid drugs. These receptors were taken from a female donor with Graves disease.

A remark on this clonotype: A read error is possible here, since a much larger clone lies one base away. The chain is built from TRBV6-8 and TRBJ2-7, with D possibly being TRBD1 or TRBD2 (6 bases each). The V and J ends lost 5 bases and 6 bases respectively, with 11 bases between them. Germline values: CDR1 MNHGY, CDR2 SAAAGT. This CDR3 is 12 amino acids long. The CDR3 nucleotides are TGTGCCAGCAGTCAGGGGCGGGGCGAGCAGTACTTC. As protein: CASSQGRGEQYF.

CDR3 in DNA: TGCAGTGCTAGAGATACCGGCGACAATGAGCAGTTCTTC. Encoded protein: CSARDTGDNEQFF. The rearrangement links TRBV20-1 to TRBJ2-1; D is uncertain. CDR3 length equals 13 residues. The germline CDR1 and CDR2 sequences are DFQATT and SNEGSKA (reference sequence). V lost 0 bases to trimming and J lost 5 bases, with 8 bases between them.

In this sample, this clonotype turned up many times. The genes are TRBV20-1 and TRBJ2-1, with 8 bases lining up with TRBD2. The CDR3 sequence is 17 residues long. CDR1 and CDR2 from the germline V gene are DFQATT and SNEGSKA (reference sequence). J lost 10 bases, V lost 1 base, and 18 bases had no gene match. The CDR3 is CSARVPTGLVKGQEQFF. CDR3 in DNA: TGCAGTGCTAGAGTCCCAACGGGACTAGTAAAAGGTCAGGAGCAGTTCTTC.

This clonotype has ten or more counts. The CDR3 nucleotides read TGTGCCAGCAGTGAACAACCCGTATCTAGCGTATTCTCCTACGAGCAGTACTTC. Encoded protein: CASSEQPVSSVFSYEQYF. The genes are TRBV6-2 or TRBV6-3 and TRBJ2-7; tentatively, D is TRBD2 (6 bases). The CDR3 extends over 18 amino acids. Trimming stripped 5 bases from V and 0 bases from J, with 23 bases between. CDR1 is MNHEY, CDR2 SVGEGT, per germline.

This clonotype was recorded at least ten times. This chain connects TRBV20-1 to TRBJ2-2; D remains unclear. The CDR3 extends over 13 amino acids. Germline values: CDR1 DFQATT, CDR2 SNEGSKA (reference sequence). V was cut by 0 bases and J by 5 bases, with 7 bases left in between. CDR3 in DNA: TGCAGTGCTAGAGATCATCGGACCGGGGAGCTGTTTTTT. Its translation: CSARDHRTGELFF.

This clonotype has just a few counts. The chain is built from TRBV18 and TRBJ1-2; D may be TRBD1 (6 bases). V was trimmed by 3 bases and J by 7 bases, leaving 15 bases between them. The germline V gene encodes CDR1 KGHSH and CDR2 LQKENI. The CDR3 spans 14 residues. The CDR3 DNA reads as TGTGCCAGCTCACCGCTGGACAGTGAAGTTGGCTACACCTTC. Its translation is CASSPLDSEVGYTF.

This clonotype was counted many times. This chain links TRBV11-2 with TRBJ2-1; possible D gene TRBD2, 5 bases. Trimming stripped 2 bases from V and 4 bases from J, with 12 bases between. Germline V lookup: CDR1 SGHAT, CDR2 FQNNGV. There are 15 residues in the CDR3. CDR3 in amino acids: CASSLLGLLYNEQFF. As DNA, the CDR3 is TGTGCCAGCAGCTTACTCGGACTCTTATACAATGAGCAGTTCTTC.

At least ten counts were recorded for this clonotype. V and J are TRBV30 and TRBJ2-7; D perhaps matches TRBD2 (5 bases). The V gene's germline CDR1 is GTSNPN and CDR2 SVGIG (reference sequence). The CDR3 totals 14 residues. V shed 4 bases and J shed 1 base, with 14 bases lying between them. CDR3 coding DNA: TGTGCCTGGACTGCACCGGGGATTTCCTACGAGCAGTACTTC. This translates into CAWTAPGISYEQYF.

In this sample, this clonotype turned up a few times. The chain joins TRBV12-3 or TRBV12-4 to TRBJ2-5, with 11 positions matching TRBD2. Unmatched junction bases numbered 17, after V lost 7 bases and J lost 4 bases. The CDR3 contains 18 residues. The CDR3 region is CASTSSSGGTSGRETQYF. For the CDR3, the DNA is TGTGCCAGCACCTCTTCTTCTGGGGGTACTAGCGGGAGAGAGACCCAGTACTTC.

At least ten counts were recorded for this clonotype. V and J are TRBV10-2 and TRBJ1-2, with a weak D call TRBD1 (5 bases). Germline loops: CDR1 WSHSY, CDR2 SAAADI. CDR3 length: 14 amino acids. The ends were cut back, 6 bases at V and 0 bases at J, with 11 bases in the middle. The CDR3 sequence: CASRGHRANYGYTF. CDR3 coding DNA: TGCGCCAGCAGGGGGCATAGAGCTAACTATGGCTACACCTTC.

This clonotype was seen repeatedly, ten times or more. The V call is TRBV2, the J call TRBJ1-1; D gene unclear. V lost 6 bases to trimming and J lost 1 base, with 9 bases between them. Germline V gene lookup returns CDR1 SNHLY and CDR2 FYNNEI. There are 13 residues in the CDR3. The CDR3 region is CASSFTENTEAFF. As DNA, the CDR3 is TGTGCCAGCAGCTTCACTGAGAACACTGAAGCTTTCTTT.

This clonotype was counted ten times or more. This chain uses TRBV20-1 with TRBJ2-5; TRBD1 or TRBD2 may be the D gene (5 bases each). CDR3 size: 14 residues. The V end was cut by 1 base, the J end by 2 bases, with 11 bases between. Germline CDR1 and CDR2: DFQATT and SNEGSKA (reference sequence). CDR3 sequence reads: CSARVRGPQETQYF. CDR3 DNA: TGCAGTGCTAGAGTCCGGGGCCCGCAAGAGACCCAGTACTTC.

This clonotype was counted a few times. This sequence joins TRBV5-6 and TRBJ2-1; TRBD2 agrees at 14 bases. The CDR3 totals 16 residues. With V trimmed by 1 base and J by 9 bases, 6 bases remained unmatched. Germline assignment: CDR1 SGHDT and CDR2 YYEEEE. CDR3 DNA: TGTGCCAGCAGCTTGACGTCGACTAGCGGGAGGGGTGAGCAGTTCTTC. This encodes CASSLTSTSGRGEQFF.

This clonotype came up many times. CDR3: CASSLVAPGGAFQPQHF. Here the CDR3 DNA reads TGTGCCAGCAGCTTAGTCGCCCCGGGGGGCGCATTTCAGCCCCAGCATTTT. The gene calls are TRBV7-9 and TRBJ1-5; D might be TRBD1 (6 bases). Germline values: CDR1 SEHNR, CDR2 FQNEAQ (reference sequence). V was trimmed by 1 base and J by 6 bases, leaving 19 bases between them. The CDR3 is 17 residues long.

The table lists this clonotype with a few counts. Written as DNA, the CDR3 is TGCAGCTTTACAGACAGGGGCCTGGATGAGCAGTTCTTC. Protein: CSFTDRGLDEQFF. The chain recombines TRBV29-1 with TRBJ2-1, with 8 bases identical to TRBD1. Germline trimming cut 8 bases from V and 8 bases from J; bases unmatched to any gene: 11. Germline values: CDR1 SQVTM, CDR2 ANQGSEA. The CDR3 has 13 amino acids.